This passage covers 9 T cell receptor beta chains from one sample sequenced in a study of T-cell memory formation after mild COVID-19. TCRdb recomputed calls from the 5' RACE reads with MiXCR, one row per CDR3 protein. The sample yields some 280,000 distinct CDR3 sequences, around 15% seen once. The sequencing input was PBMCs or a T cell subset sorted from them (not recorded which). The receptors shown here come from a young man who had mild COVID-19 (a few samples of this study predate the infection). Cell type and time point are not known.

The J gene is TRBJ1-2, the V gene TRBV20-1, with a tentative D call TRBD1 (6 bases). The CDR3 totals 12 residues. Looked up from germline, CDR1 is DFQATT and CDR2 is SNEGSKA (reference sequence). The V gene lost 4 bases and the J gene lost 5 bases, with 11 bases spanning the gap. The CDR3 DNA reads as TGCAGTGCTAAGGGGGGGGCGTATGGCTACACCTTC. It translates to CSAKGGAYGYTF.

This clonotype was recorded a few times. The genes are TRBV4-3 and TRBJ1-1; D may be TRBD1 (6 bases). The CDR3 spans 17 residues. Deletions cut 0 bases from V and 4 bases from J, with 18 bases between. Germline CDR1 is LGHNA and CDR2 is YSLEER. The CDR3 reads CASSQDSGGGRSTEAFF. CDR3 nucleotides: TGCGCCAGCAGCCAAGACTCCGGGGGGGGCCGGAGCACTGAAGCTTTCTTT.

The J gene is TRBJ2-6, the V gene TRBV5-1; D is perhaps TRBD2 (5 bases). The length of the CDR3 is 16 residues. From germline, CDR1 is SGHRS and CDR2 YFSETQ. V was cut by 0 bases and J by 0 bases, with 7 bases left in between. The CDR3 coding sequence is TGCGCCAGCAGCTTGGTCGCGGGCTCTGGGGCCAACGTCCTGACTTTC. It translates to CASSLVAGSGANVLTF.

The rearrangement joins TRBV10-3 to TRBJ1-5; TRBD1 might be the D (5 bases). The V gene's germline CDR1 is ENHRY and CDR2 SYGVKD. The length of the CDR3 is 13 residues. The V gene lost 3 bases and the J gene lost 7 bases, with 10 bases spanning the gap. CDR3 DNA sequence: TGTGCCATCAGTGAAGGGGACGGGCAGCCCCAGCATTTT. Its translation is CAISEGDGQPQHF.

This clonotype was counted a few times. V and J are TRBV2 and TRBJ2-5; 8 bases agree with TRBD2. The CDR3 spans 15 residues. Trimming took 4 bases from V and 5 from J; bases not matched to a gene: 9. Germline assignment: CDR1 SNHLY and CDR2 FYNNEI. CDR3 region: CASSAVSGTGETQYF. DNA of the CDR3: TGTGCCAGCAGTGCGGTTAGCGGGACGGGGGAGACCCAGTACTTC. The whole variable domain, filled in from reference TRBV2 and TRBJ2-5, reads EPEVTQTPSHQVTQMGQEVILRCVPISNHLYFYWYRQILGQKVEFLVSFYNNEISEKSEIFDDQFSVERPDGSNFTLKIRSTKLEDSAMYFCASSAVSGTGETQYFGPGTRLLVL.

The chain recombines TRBV7-2 with TRBJ2-1; 11 positions match TRBD2. V shed 2 bases, J shed 9 bases, and the junction held 6 bases outside the gene matches. The germline V gene has CDR1 SGHTA and CDR2 FQGNSA. The CDR3 extends over 15 amino acids. The CDR3 bases are TGTGCCAGCAGCTTACTAGCGGGGGGATCCGGTGAGCAGTTCTTC. This encodes CASSLLAGGSGEQFF.

This chain links TRBV27 with TRBJ2-7, with D unresolved. The CDR3 is 13 residues long. Per the germline V gene, CDR1 is MNHEY and CDR2 is SMNVEV (reference sequence). Trimming pared 6 bases from V and 2 bases from J, leaving 11 bases between. The CDR3 DNA sequence: TGTGCCAGCAGCCATCGCGTAGCCTACGAGCAGTACTTC. It specifies CASSHRVAYEQYF.

This clonotype was counted only a few times. The chain is built from TRBV29-1 and TRBJ1-1, with TRBD1 matching 8 bases. With V trimmed by 6 bases and J by 4 bases, 4 bases remained unmatched. The germline V gene has CDR1 SQVTM and CDR2 ANQGSEA. The CDR3 consists of 12 residues. The CDR3 spells CSVVQGATEAFF. DNA for the CDR3: TGCAGCGTCGTTCAGGGGGCCACTGAAGCTTTCTTT.

This clonotype was counted only a few times. The rearrangement joins TRBV7-2 to TRBJ2-1; D could derive from TRBD1 or TRBD2 (5 bases each). Trimming stripped 2 bases from V and 5 bases from J, with 13 bases between. This CDR3 comprises 15 residues. The germline gives CDR1 SGHTA, CDR2 FQGNSA. For the CDR3, the DNA is TGTGCCAGCAGCTTATTGGGGCTAGCCCACAATGAGCAGTTCTTC. It codes for CASSLLGLAHNEQFF.